The rows below give T cell receptor beta chains drawn from one sample of a study of T cell changes during pregnancy in multiple sclerosis. Method: immunoSEQ multiplex PCR; TCRdb's copy keeps in-frame clones and lacks some. The data contain 45,000 to 60,000 clones, over 85% of them singletons. The material sequenced was CD8+ T cells from peripheral blood mononuclear cells, taken before pregnancy. These receptors were taken from a female donor with multiple sclerosis, enrolled in a pregnancy study. Both conserved end residues are part of each CDR3.

>TRBV25-1|TRBJ2-5
CASDTGYSETQYF
>TRBV4-1|TRBJ2-5
CASSQGVTQYF
>TRBV4-2|TRBJ2-7
CASSQEGTGIYEQYF
>TRBV6-5|TRBJ1-2
CASFQEGYGYTF
>TRBV5-4|TRBJ1-2
CASSKRGGYGYTF
>TRBV7-6|TRBJ2-7
CASSLGHNSYEQYF
>TRBV7-6|TRBJ2-5
CASSLAGLSAPETQYF
>TRBV19|TRBJ2-7
CASSIGRGGAYEQYF
>TRBV4-1|TRBJ2-5
CASSQGGHRQETQYF
>TRBV4-3|TRBJ1-5
CASSHFRDRPQHF
>TRBV4-3|TRBJ2-5
CASSPTSGGQETQYF
>TRBV4-1|TRBJ2-5
CASSHLTKRGNQETQYF